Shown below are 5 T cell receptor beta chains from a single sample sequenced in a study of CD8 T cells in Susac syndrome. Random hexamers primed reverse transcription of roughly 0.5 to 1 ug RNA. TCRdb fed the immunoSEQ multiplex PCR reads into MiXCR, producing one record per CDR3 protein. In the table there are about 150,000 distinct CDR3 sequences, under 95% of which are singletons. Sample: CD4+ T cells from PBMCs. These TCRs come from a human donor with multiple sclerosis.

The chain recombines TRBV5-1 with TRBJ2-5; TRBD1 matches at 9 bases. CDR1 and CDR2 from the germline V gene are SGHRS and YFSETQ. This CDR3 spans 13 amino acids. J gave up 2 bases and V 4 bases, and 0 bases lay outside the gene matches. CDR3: CASSGTGQETQYF. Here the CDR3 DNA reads TGCGCCAGCAGCGGGACAGGGCAAGAGACCCAGTACTTC.

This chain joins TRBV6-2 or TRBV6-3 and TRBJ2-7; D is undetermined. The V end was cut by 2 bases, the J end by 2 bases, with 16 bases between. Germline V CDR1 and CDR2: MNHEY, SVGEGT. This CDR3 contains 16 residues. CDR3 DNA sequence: TGTGCCAGCAGTTACCCCGCCGGGTCCCTCCCCTACGAGCAGTACTTC. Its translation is CASSYPAGSLPYEQYF.

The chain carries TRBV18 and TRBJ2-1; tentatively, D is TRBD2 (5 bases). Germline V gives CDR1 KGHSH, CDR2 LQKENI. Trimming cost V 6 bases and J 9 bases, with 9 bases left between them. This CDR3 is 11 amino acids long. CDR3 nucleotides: TGTGCCAGCTCTAGCGCCAGTGAGCAGTTCTTC. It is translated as CASSSASEQFF.

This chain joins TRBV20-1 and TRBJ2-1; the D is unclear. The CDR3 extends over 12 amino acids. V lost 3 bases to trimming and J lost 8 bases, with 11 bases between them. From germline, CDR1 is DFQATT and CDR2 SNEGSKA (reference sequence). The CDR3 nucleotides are TGCAGTGCTAGGCTTCAAGGCTATGAGCAGTTCTTC. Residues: CSARLQGYEQFF.

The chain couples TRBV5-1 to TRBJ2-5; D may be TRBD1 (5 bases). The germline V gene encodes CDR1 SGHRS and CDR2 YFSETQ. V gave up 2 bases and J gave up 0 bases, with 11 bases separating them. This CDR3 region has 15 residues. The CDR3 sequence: CASSFPQANQETQYF. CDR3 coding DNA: TGCGCCAGCAGCTTCCCACAGGCCAACCAAGAGACCCAGTACTTC.